The 10 T cell receptor beta chains below were found in one sample sequenced in a study of chemoradiotherapy in HPV16-positive cancers. TCRdb's copy holds only in-frame clones and misses some; the assay was immunoSEQ multiplex PCR. The sample includes over 10,000 clones, roughly 77% of them seen just once. This specimen was collected from a patient who underwent chemoradiotherapy. All receptors derive from a human donor with HPV-associated anogenital cancer.

J is TRBJ2-7 and V is TRBV7-2; no firm D call. The CDR3 has 17 residues. V was cut by 1 base and J by 3 bases, with 19 bases left in between. Germline assignment: CDR1 SGHTA and CDR2 FQGNSA. CDR3 amino acids: CASSLGKSTLFGYEQYF. The CDR3 DNA reads as TGTGCCAGCAGCTTAGGAAAGTCGACGTTATTCGGCTACGAGCAGTACTTC.

This chain links TRBV4-3 with TRBJ1-1, with no clear D. CDR3 length: 14 residues. Germline CDR1 reads LGHNA; CDR2 reads YSLEER. V was trimmed by 1 base and J by 7 bases, leaving 13 bases between them. CDR3: CASSQGAEGDEAFF. The CDR3 bases are TGCGCCAGCAGCCAAGGGGCGGAGGGAGATGAAGCTTTCTTT.

This clone came up a few times. V usage is TRBV7-9 and J usage is TRBJ2-3; 10 bases are a match to TRBD2. CDR3 size: 15 residues. Germline V gene data show CDR1 as SEHNR and CDR2 as FQNEAQ (reference sequence). Losses at the gene ends were 2 bases for V and 2 bases for J; bases not matched to a gene: 1. The CDR3, as DNA: TGTGCCAGCAGCTTAACTAGCGGGGTCACAGATACGCAGTATTTT. Its protein is CASSLTSGVTDTQYF.

The CDR3 loop is CASSGTGRNEQFF. Written as DNA, the CDR3 is TGTGCCAGCAGCGGGACAGGTCGAAATGAGCAGTTCTTC. J is TRBJ2-1 and V is TRBV7-3; TRBD1 agrees at 8 bases. CDR1 is SGHTA, CDR2 FQGTGA, per germline. The ends lost 5 bases at V and 7 bases at J; junction bases unmatched: 4. The CDR3 loop spans 13 amino acids.

The rearrangement joins TRBV19 to TRBJ2-6, with 11 bases matching TRBD1. The germline V gene encodes CDR1 LNHDA and CDR2 SQIVND (reference sequence). This CDR3 comprises 16 residues. Trimming at V came to 5 bases and at J to 0 bases, leaving 0 bases not matched to a gene. The CDR3 sequence is CASSGTGGSGANVLTF. CDR3 nucleotide sequence: TGTGCCAGTAGTGGGACAGGGGGCTCTGGGGCCAACGTCCTGACTTTC.

The chain employs TRBV5-5 and TRBJ2-3, with 8 positions matching TRBD2. This CDR3 has 17 amino acids. Per the germline V gene, CDR1 is SGHKS and CDR2 is YYEKEE (reference sequence). Trimming took 3 bases from V and 3 from J; bases not matched to a gene: 12. CDR3 sequence reads: CASSSPPSGGVTDTQYF. The CDR3 DNA reads as TGTGCCAGCAGCTCCCCCCCATCGGGGGGGGTAACAGATACGCAGTATTTT.

This clone was detected once. DNA for the CDR3: TGTGCCAGCAGCTTAAGTGGGGCCGCGGGGGGGCAGAATGAGCAGTTCTTC. Amino acids: CASSLSGAAGGQNEQFF. The rearrangement links TRBV7-8 to TRBJ2-1; 9 bases match TRBD2. There are 17 residues in the CDR3. Germline CDR1 and CDR2: SGHVS and FQNEAQ. The V gene end was trimmed by 2 bases and the J gene end by 7 bases; junction bases not matched to a gene: 12.

This rearrangement joins TRBV11-2 to TRBJ1-2; D perhaps matches TRBD1 (6 bases). The CDR3 sequence is 13 residues long. Germline assignment: CDR1 SGHAT and CDR2 FQNNGV. V lost 4 bases and J 5 bases, leaving 11 bases between the germline ends. This CDR3 is CASSSAGAYGYTF. The CDR3 nucleotides are TGTGCCAGCAGCTCAGCAGGGGCTTATGGCTACACCTTC.

This sequence joins TRBV7-2 and TRBJ2-1; possible D gene TRBD1, 5 bases. The V end was cut by 2 bases, the J end by 8 bases, with 19 bases between. The CDR3 length is 16 residues. Per the germline V gene, CDR1 is SGHTA and CDR2 is FQGNSA. Written as DNA, the CDR3 is TGTGCCAGCAGCTTAAGTCTGGGCAGGGTTGGCGATGAGCAGTTCTTC. It encodes CASSLSLGRVGDEQFF. The full variable domain, rest sourced from reference TRBV7-2 and TRBJ2-1, is GAGVSQSPSNKVTEKGKDVELRCDPISGHTALYWYRQSLGQGLEFLIYFQGNSAPDKSGLPSDRFSAERTGGSVSTLTIQRTQQEDSAVYLCASSLSLGRVGDEQFFGPGTRLTVL.

The V call is TRBV11-1, the J call TRBJ1-1, with D hard to call. Looked up from germline, CDR1 is SGHAT and CDR2 is FQDESV (reference sequence). This CDR3 region has 15 residues. V was clipped by 5 bases and J by 4 bases, with 17 bases between them. CDR3 DNA sequence: TGTGCCAGCAGCAAGTCACATCCTACGACCACTGAAGCTTTCTTT. Its translation is CASSKSHPTTTEAFF. Based on the CDR3 plus reference TRBV11-1 and TRBJ1-1, the full variable domain is EAEVAQSPRYKITEKSQAVAFWCDPISGHATLYWYRQILGQGPELLVQFQDESVVDDSQLPKDRFSAERLKGVDSTLKIQPAELGDSAMYLCASSKSHPTTTEAFFGQGTRLTVV.